The sequence of this T cell receptor beta chain was determined in a study of early T cells in non-severe SARS-CoV-2 infection. Germline lookup yields CDR1 SGHVS and CDR2 FNYEAQ. The germline V and J ends were trimmed by 1 base and 8 bases, with 15 bases remaining between them. The CDR3 runs to 15 residues. At least ten counts were recorded for this clonotype. Each cDNA molecule carried a unique molecular identifier. TCRdb re-called the 5' RACE reads with MiXCR, one entry per CDR3 protein. The data show 35,000 to 50,000 distinct CDR3 sequences, 4.5% to 7% seen once. This TCR was recovered from an adult who was a healthcare worker with PCR-confirmed SARS-CoV-2 infection or an uninfected control (not recorded which). The chain uses TRBV7-6 and TRBJ2-4, with a tentative D call TRBD1 (6 bases). This sample comprised whole blood, obtained at baseline. CDR3 bases: TGTGCCAGCAGCTTAGGGGCAGGGGCAGGGGACATTCAGTACTTC. Protein: CASSLGAGAGDIQYF.